This entry is about one T cell receptor (beta chain). The data were obtained in a study of blood T cell repertoires in COVID-19. In the study overall: T cells, B-cell-depleted T cells, or PBMCs provided the cDNA or gDNA that served as material.

V shed 11 bases, J shed 0 bases, and the junction held 10 bases outside the gene matches. This CDR3 spans 16 amino acids. CDR1 SNHLY and CDR2 FYNNEI come from the germline V gene. Data came from immunoSEQ multiplex PCR; TCRdb stores just in-frame clones and leaves some out. The sample includes fewer than 350,000 clones, around 85% of them seen just once. The chain combines TRBV2 with TRBJ2-1; 10 nucleotides line up with TRBD2. Sequenced input: PBMCs or T cells enriched from blood (not recorded which). The TCR originated in a woman aged 40 to 50 who had recovered from COVID-19. CDR3: CACKREGRGSYNEQFF. The CDR3 nucleotides read TGTGCCTGCAAGCGGGAGGGCAGGGGCTCCTACAATGAGCAGTTCTTC.